What follows are 14 T cell receptor beta chains derived from one specimen sequenced in a study of T-cell memory formation after mild COVID-19. TCRdb recomputed calls from the 5' RACE reads with MiXCR, one row per CDR3 protein. The data contain about 170,000 distinct CDR3 sequences, 10% to 15% of them singletons. The sequencing input was PBMCs or a T cell subset sorted from them (not recorded which). The receptors shown here come from a man between 18 and 35 years old who had mild COVID-19 (a few samples of this study predate the infection). Cell type and time point are not known.

CDR3 bases: TGTGCCAGCAGTTCCACCTCGTACCAAGAGACCCAGTACTTC. It specifies CASSSTSYQETQYF. V gene TRBV6-6 combines with J gene TRBJ2-5; no firm D call. This CDR3 is built from 14 residues. V lost 4 bases to trimming and J lost 0 bases, with 9 bases between them. The germline V gene encodes CDR1 MNHNY and CDR2 SVGAGI (reference sequence).

There are a few counts of this clonotype. V usage is TRBV7-9 and J usage is TRBJ2-4; no firm D call. Germline assignment: CDR1 SEHNR and CDR2 FQNEAQ (reference sequence). The V end lost 4 bases, the J end lost 1 base, and 8 bases lay between the germline ends. The CDR3 has 14 residues. The CDR3 sequence is CASSSSGAKNIQYF. The CDR3 DNA sequence: TGTGCCAGCAGCTCCAGTGGTGCCAAAAACATTCAGTACTTC.

This chain uses TRBV7-6 with TRBJ2-6; unclear D gene. V lost 1 base and J lost 0, with 7 bases in between. This CDR3 spans 16 amino acids. Germline loops: CDR1 SGHVS, CDR2 FNYEAQ. CDR3 nucleotides: TGTGCCAGCAGCTTAGTACGTGGCTCTGGGGCCAACGTCCTGACTTTC. This encodes CASSLVRGSGANVLTF.

This clonotype was found a few times. DNA of the CDR3: TGCAGTGCGTCGACAGGGGGAGTCTACGAGCAGTACTTC. Its protein product is CSASTGGVYEQYF. The rearrangement joins TRBV20-1 to TRBJ2-7; 9 bases fit TRBD1. Per germline, CDR1 DFQATT and CDR2 SNEGSKA (reference sequence). Trimming removed 6 bases from V and 3 bases from J; junction bases left unmatched: 6. There are 13 residues in the CDR3.

This clonotype has more than one count but fewer than ten. The rearrangement joins TRBV6-5 to TRBJ2-1; 8 bases map to TRBD2. Germline values: CDR1 MNHEY, CDR2 SVGAGI. This CDR3 comprises 16 residues. With 0 bases clipped from V and 2 bases from J, the junction kept 3 bases outside the gene matches. In nucleotides, the CDR3 is TGTGCCAGCAGTTACTCGAAGCGGGGGACCTACAATGAGCAGTTCTTC. Amino acid sequence: CASSYSKRGTYNEQFF.

The sample holds a few counts of this clonotype. CDR3: CASSLEVNQPQHF. The CDR3 DNA sequence: TGCGCCAGCAGCTTGGAGGTGAATCAGCCCCAGCATTTT. The rearrangement uses TRBV5-1 and TRBJ1-5; D ambiguous. The CDR3 is 13 amino acids. Germline CDR1 SGHRS, CDR2 YFSETQ. Deletions cut 0 bases from V and 4 bases from J, with 5 bases between. The full variable domain, rest sourced from reference TRBV5-1 and TRBJ1-5, is KAGVTQTPRYLIKTRGQQVTLSCSPISGHRSVSWYQQTPGQGLQFLFEYFSETQRNKGNFPGRFSGRQFSNSRSEMNVSTLELGDSALYLCASSLEVNQPQHFGDGTRLSIL.

The rearrangement joins TRBV7-2 to TRBJ2-1, with D possibly matching TRBD1 (5 bases). The CDR3 is made up of 14 amino acids. Germline assignment: CDR1 SGHTA and CDR2 FQGNSA. The germline V and J ends were trimmed by 2 bases and 9 bases, with 14 bases remaining between them. Here the CDR3 DNA reads TGTGCCAGCAGCTTAACGTTGTGGCAGGGTGAGCAGTTCTTC. Its protein is CASSLTLWQGEQFF.

The V call is TRBV20-1, the J call TRBJ1-2; D gene unclear. Per the germline V gene, CDR1 is DFQATT and CDR2 is SNEGSKA (reference sequence). This CDR3 comprises 10 residues. Trimming removed 6 bases from V and 4 bases from J, with 6 bases in between. The CDR3 DNA reads as TGCAGTGCCAATACCTATGGCTACACCTTC. It yields the protein CSANTYGYTF.

The chain employs TRBV7-8 and TRBJ2-4, with 8 nucleotides matching TRBD1. Germline V CDR1 and CDR2: SGHVS, FQNEAQ. The J segment lost 0 bases and the V segment lost 4 bases, leaving 5 bases of the junction unmatched. The CDR3 spans 16 residues. This CDR3 reads CASSSRQGLAKNIQYF. The CDR3 DNA follows: TGTGCCAGCAGCTCAAGACAGGGGCTAGCCAAAAACATTCAGTACTTC.

The sample holds a few counts of this clonotype. CDR3 sequence (DNA): TGTGCCAGCAGTTTGGGACAGCCGTACCAAGAGACCCAGTACTTC. Translated: CASSLGQPYQETQYF. The V call is TRBV27, the J call TRBJ2-5; 7 bases agree with TRBD1. J was trimmed by 0 bases and V by 3 bases; bases with no gene match: 4. The CDR3 extends over 15 amino acids. The germline CDR1 and CDR2 sequences are MNHEY and SMNVEV (reference sequence).

With respect to this clonotype: The junction and the germline gene differ at one end; a read error may be behind it. The chain combines TRBV7-7 with TRBJ2-2; a possible D gene is TRBD2 (5 bases). Germline-derived CDR1 and CDR2 are SSHAT and FNYEAQ (reference sequence). CDR3 length equals 13 residues. The CDR3 is CASSLSTSGELFF. The CDR3 coding sequence is TGTGCTAGCAGCTTAAGTACTAGCGGGGAGCTGTTTTTT.

This clonotype was seen more than once but under ten times. The chain carries TRBV20-1 and TRBJ2-3, with 13 bases that match TRBD2. CDR3 length: 16 residues. The trim removed 6 bases at V and 2 bases at J, leaving 8 bases unmatched. Germline V gives CDR1 DFQATT, CDR2 SNEGSKA (reference sequence). The CDR3 is CSAQGLAGKNTDTQYF. CDR3 bases: TGCAGTGCCCAGGGACTAGCGGGGAAAAACACAGATACGCAGTATTTT.

The V and J genes are TRBV6-2 or TRBV6-3 and TRBJ2-5, with 14 nucleotides matching TRBD2. The CDR3 has 15 amino acids. Germline V CDR1 and CDR2: MNHEY, SVGEGT. Trimming cost V 6 bases and J 5 bases; bases outside gene matches: 5. The CDR3 region has the DNA TGTGCCAGCAGCACAGGGACTAGCGGGGGTGAGACCCAGTACTTC. Translating it yields CASSTGTSGGETQYF.

This clonotype came up a few times. The chain employs TRBV5-1 and TRBJ2-7; D possibly uses TRBD1 or TRBD2 (6 bases each). From germline, CDR1 is SGHRS and CDR2 YFSETQ. This CDR3 contains 16 residues. V lost 1 base and J lost 1, with 15 bases in between. CDR3 region: CASSLSGGLRSYEQYV. The CDR3 coding sequence is TGCGCCAGCAGCTTGTCTGGGGGGCTTAGGTCCTACGAGCAGTACGTC.